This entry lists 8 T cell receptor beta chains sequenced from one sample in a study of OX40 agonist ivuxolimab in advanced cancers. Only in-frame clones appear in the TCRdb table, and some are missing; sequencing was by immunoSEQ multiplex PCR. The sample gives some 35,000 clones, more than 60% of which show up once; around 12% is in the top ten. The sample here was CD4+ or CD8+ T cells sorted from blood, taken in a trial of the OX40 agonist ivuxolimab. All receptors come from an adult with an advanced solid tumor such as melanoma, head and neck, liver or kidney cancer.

CDR3 nucleotide sequence: TGTGCCAGTAGTATGTTGGGACAGACCTACGAGCAGTACTTC. Its translation is CASSMLGQTYEQYF. The rearrangement joins TRBV19 to TRBJ2-7; 7 bases align to TRBD1. Trimming cost V 3 bases and J 2 bases; bases outside gene matches: 4. Germline lookup yields CDR1 LNHDA and CDR2 SQIVND (reference sequence). This CDR3 is 14 amino acids long.

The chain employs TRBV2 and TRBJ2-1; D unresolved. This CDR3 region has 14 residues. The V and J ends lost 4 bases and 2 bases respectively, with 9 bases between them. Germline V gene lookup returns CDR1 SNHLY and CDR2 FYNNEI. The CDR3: CASSALATYNEQFF. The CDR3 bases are TGTGCCAGCAGTGCTCTGGCCACCTACAATGAGCAGTTCTTC. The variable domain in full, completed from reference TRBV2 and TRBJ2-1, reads EPEVTQTPSHQVTQMGQEVILRCVPISNHLYFYWYRQILGQKVEFLVSFYNNEISEKSEIFDDQFSVERPDGSNFTLKIRSTKLEDSAMYFCASSALATYNEQFFGPGTRLTVL.

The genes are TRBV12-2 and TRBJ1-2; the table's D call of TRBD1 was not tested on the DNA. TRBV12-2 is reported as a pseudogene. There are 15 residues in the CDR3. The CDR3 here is CASRLGTGKNYGYTF. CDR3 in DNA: TGTGCAAGTCGCTTAGGGACAGGGAAGAACTATGGCTACACCTTC.

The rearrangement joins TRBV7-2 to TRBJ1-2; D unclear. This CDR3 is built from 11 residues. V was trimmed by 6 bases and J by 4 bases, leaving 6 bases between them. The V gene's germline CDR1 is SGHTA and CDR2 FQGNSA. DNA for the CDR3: TGTGCCAGCAGGCTTGGCTATGGCTACACCTTC. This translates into CASRLGYGYTF.

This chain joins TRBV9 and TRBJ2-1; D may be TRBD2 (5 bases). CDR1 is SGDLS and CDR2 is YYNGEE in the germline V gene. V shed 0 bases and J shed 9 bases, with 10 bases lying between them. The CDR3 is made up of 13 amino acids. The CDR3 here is CASSVAMEAEQFF. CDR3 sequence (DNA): TGTGCCAGCAGCGTAGCTATGGAGGCTGAGCAGTTCTTC.

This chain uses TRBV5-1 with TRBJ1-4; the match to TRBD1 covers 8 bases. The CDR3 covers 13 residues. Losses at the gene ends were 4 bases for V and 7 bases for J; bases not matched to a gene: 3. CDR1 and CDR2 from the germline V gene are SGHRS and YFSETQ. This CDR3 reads CASSPTGVEKLFF. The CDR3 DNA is TGCGCCAGCAGCCCGACAGGGGTTGAAAAACTGTTTTTT.

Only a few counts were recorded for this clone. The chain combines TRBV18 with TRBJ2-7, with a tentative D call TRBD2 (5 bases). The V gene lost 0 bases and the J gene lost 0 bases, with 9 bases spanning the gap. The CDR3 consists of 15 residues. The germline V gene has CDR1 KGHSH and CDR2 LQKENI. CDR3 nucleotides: TGTGCCAGCTCACCACCGCGGGCTCTCTCCTACGAGCAGTACTTC. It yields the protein CASSPPRALSYEQYF.

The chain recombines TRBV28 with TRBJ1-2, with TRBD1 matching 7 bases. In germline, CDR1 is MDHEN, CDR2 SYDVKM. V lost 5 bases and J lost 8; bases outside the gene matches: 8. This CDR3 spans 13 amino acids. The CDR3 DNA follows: TGTGCCAGCAGTCTCAGACAGGGCGAAGGCTACACCTTC. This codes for CASSLRQGEGYTF.